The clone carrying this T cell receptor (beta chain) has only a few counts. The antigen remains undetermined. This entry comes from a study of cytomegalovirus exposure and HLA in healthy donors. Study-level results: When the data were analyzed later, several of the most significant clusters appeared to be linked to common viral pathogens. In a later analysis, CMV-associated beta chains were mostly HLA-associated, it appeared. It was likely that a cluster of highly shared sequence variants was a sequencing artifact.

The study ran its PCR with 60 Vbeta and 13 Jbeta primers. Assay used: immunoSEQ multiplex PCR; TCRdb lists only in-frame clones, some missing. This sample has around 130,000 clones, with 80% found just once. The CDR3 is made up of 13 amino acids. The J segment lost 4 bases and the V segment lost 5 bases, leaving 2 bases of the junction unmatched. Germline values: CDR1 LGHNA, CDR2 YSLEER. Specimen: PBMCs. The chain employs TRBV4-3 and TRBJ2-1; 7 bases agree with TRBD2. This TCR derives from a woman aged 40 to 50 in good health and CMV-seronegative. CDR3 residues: CASSELAYNEQFF. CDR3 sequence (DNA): TGCGCCAGCAGCGAACTAGCGTACAATGAGCAGTTCTTC.